The 24 T cell receptor beta chains listed next were all sequenced from one sample in a study of molecular identifiers for immune sequencing clone quantification. TCRdb used MiXCR to reprocess the PCR reads, holding one entry per CDR3 protein. The sample yields about 640,000 distinct CDR3 sequences, roughly 21% seen once. The sequenced sample was naive CD8+ T cells from blood, with Jurkat cell RNA spiked in. The subset here: FACS-sorted CD8+CD4-CCR7+CD45RA+ naive T cells. These TCRs come from a human donor in good health. Some libraries in this study had Jurkat cell RNA spiked in.

To note about this clonotype: Because the CDR3 is missing its conserved closing phenylalanine or tryptophan, this is likely a read error. The V call is TRBV7-9, the J call TRBJ1-2, with 7 bases lining up with TRBD1. There are 15 residues in the CDR3. Germline-derived CDR1 and CDR2 are SEHNR and FQNEAQ (reference sequence). The junction had 14 bases not matched to a gene; V was cut back by 5 bases and J by 8 bases. In DNA, the CDR3 is TGTGCCAGCAGCACAACTGGACAGGACCCTTCCGGCTACACCCTC. This encodes CASSTTGQDPSGYTL.

This clonotype was recorded many times. The chain uses TRBV6-2 or TRBV6-3 and TRBJ2-7; TRBD2 aligns across 7 bases. The trim removed 1 base at V and 5 bases at J, leaving 5 bases unmatched. The CDR3 extends over 14 amino acids. Germline V gives CDR1 MNHEY, CDR2 SVGEGT. For the CDR3, the DNA is TGTGCCAGCAGTTACTACGGGGGGAGCGACGAGCAGTACTTC. Its protein product is CASSYYGGSDEQYF.

The chain joins TRBV2 to TRBJ1-2, with TRBD1 matching over 11 bases. The CDR3 totals 14 residues. CDR1 is SNHLY and CDR2 is FYNNEI in the germline V gene. J gave up 3 bases and V 4 bases, and 1 base lay outside the gene matches. The CDR3 region has the DNA TGTGCCAGCAGTGGGACAGGGGGCTACTATGGCTACACCTTC. As protein: CASSGTGGYYGYTF. Based on the CDR3 plus reference TRBV2 and TRBJ1-2, the full variable domain is EPEVTQTPSHQVTQMGQEVILRCVPISNHLYFYWYRQILGQKVEFLVSFYNNEISEKSEIFDDQFSVERPDGSNFTLKIRSTKLEDSAMYFCASSGTGGYYGYTFGSGTRLTVV.

The table lists this clonotype with many counts. V usage is TRBV10-3 and J usage is TRBJ2-3; 9 bases align to TRBD1. Unmatched junction bases numbered 6, after V lost 4 bases and J lost 4 bases. The CDR3 is 15 amino acids. CDR1 is ENHRY, CDR2 SYGVKD, per germline. The CDR3 spells CAISVRTGDPDTQYF. In DNA, the CDR3 is TGTGCCATCAGTGTTCGGACAGGGGATCCAGATACGCAGTATTTT.

Details on this clonotype: This may come from a read error, since a much larger clone is one base off. J is TRBJ2-7 and V is TRBV27, with D perhaps TRBD1 (6 bases). The CDR3 extends over 14 amino acids. The V end was cut by 4 bases, the J end by 6 bases, with 16 bases between. The V gene's germline CDR1 is MNHEY and CDR2 SMNVEV (reference sequence). In DNA, the CDR3 is TGTGCCAGCAGTTGGGGACAAGGAGTCACCGAGCAGTACTTC. It translates to CASSWGQGVTEQYF.

The rearrangement uses TRBV19 and TRBJ1-2; D ambiguous. Trimming took off 2 bases at V and 2 bases at J, with 12 bases between the two ends. Looked up from germline, CDR1 is LNHDA and CDR2 is SQIVND (reference sequence). The CDR3 contains 15 residues. The CDR3 DNA reads as TGTGCCAGTAGTATACGGCCAGACGCAAACTATGGCTACACCTTC. This translates into CASSIRPDANYGYTF.

There are many counts of this clonotype. The rearrangement joins TRBV7-9 to TRBJ2-5; the D call may be TRBD1 or TRBD2 (5 bases each). The V end was cut by 5 bases, the J end by 8 bases, with 21 bases between. The CDR3 has 15 residues. Germline V gene data show CDR1 as SEHNR and CDR2 as FQNEAQ (reference sequence). The CDR3, as DNA: TGTGCCAGCAGCAACCACCGGGACGGCACTCGAACCCAGTACTTC. The encoded protein is CASSNHRDGTRTQYF.

This clonotype was counted many times. The genes are TRBV4-3 and TRBJ1-1; no clear D gene. Germline V gives CDR1 LGHNA, CDR2 YSLEER. The ends were cut back, 1 base at V and 3 bases at J, with 12 bases in the middle. The CDR3 sequence is 15 residues long. CDR3 in DNA: TGCGCCAGCAGCCAAGTCGCTCTCGGATACACTGAAGCTTTCTTT. Translating it yields CASSQVALGYTEAFF.

Of note for this clonotype: This clone may be a read error of a much larger clone one base away. The rearrangement uses TRBV28 and TRBJ2-7; D is perhaps TRBD1 or TRBD2 (5 bases each). CDR1 is MDHEN and CDR2 is SYDVKM in the germline V gene. V gave up 3 bases and J gave up 6 bases, with 12 bases separating them. The CDR3 is made up of 13 amino acids. The CDR3 region is CASSFRRAGEQYF. The CDR3 DNA sequence: TGTGCCAGCAGTTTTCGCAGGGCGGGCGAGCAGTACTTC. The full variable domain, rest sourced from reference TRBV28 and TRBJ2-7, is DVKVTQSSRYLVKRTGEKVFLECVQDMDHENMFWYRQDPGLGLRLIYFSYDVKMKEKGDIPEGYSVSREKKERFSLILESASTNQTSMYLCASSFRRAGEQYFGPGTRLTVT.

The genes are TRBV20-1 and TRBJ1-6; D unclear. The V end was cut by 3 bases, the J end by 9 bases, with 15 bases between. Germline lookup yields CDR1 DFQATT and CDR2 SNEGSKA (reference sequence). The CDR3 sequence is 14 residues long. The DNA for the CDR3 is TGCAGTGCTAGCCGGGATGGTCATAGTTCACCCCTCCACTTT. Protein product: CSASRDGHSSPLHF.

Notes on this clonotype: A much larger clone is a single base away; this may be a read error. The V and J genes are TRBV27 and TRBJ2-7, with 10 nucleotides matching TRBD1. The V gene end was trimmed by 3 bases and the J gene end by 5 bases; junction bases not matched to a gene: 7. Germline-derived CDR1 and CDR2 are MNHEY and SMNVEV (reference sequence). The CDR3 length is 15 residues. CDR3 bases: TGTGCCAGCAGTTTGTCTTGGGACAGGGGCCACGAGCAGTACTTC. Translated, it gives CASSLSWDRGHEQYF.

This clonotype was found a few times. Compared with germline, one end of the junction differs, possibly owing to a read error. This chain connects TRBV7-2 to TRBJ1-1; tentatively, D is TRBD1 (6 bases). Germline V gene sequence: CDR1 SGHTA, CDR2 FQGNSA. CDR3 length: 14 amino acids. The CDR3 sequence: CASGLTGMNTEAFF. The CDR3 DNA follows: TGTGCCAGCGGCTTAACAGGGATGAACACTGAAGCTTTCTTT.

This clonotype has ten or more counts. The V gene is TRBV19, the J gene TRBJ2-1, with 9 bases that match TRBD1. Germline lookup yields CDR1 LNHDA and CDR2 SQIVND (reference sequence). The trim removed 5 bases at V and 2 bases at J, leaving 7 bases unmatched. The CDR3 is 16 amino acids. The CDR3 sequence: CASSLGTGFPYNEQFF. As DNA, the CDR3 is TGTGCCAGTAGTTTAGGGACAGGGTTTCCCTACAATGAGCAGTTCTTC.

Remarks on this clonotype: Relative to the germline gene, one junction end is altered; a read error may explain this. The chain has TRBV10-3 and TRBJ2-1; TRBD1 or TRBD2 may be the D gene (6 bases each). The V gene's germline CDR1 is ENHRY and CDR2 SYGVKD. The CDR3 covers 15 residues. The DNA of the CDR3 is TGTGCCATCATGGGGGCTAGCGTTCCCTACAATGTGCAGTTCTTC. It specifies CAIMGASVPYNVQFF.

This clonotype came up many times. V and J are TRBV14 and TRBJ2-1, with unresolved D. Trimming pared 3 bases from V and 6 bases from J, leaving 3 bases between. CDR3 length: 11 residues. The germline gives CDR1 SGHDN, CDR2 FVKESK. CDR3 loop: CASSQFNEQFF. CDR3 in DNA: TGTGCCAGCAGCCAGTTCAATGAGCAGTTCTTC.

This clonotype was picked up many times. This chain links TRBV4-1 with TRBJ1-1, with a possible D match to TRBD1 (5 bases). The germline V gene encodes CDR1 MGHRA and CDR2 YSYEKL. Trimming cost V 2 bases and J 5 bases, with 12 bases left between them. This CDR3 spans 14 amino acids. The CDR3 bases are TGCGCCAGCAGCCAATTGACGGGGGGGACTGAAGCTTTCTTT. Amino acids: CASSQLTGGTEAFF.

This clonotype was picked up a small number of times. The chain combines TRBV12-3 or TRBV12-4 with TRBJ2-7, with 10 bases fitting TRBD2. The J segment lost 2 bases and the V segment lost 3 bases, leaving 4 bases of the junction unmatched. CDR3 length: 15 residues. The CDR3 nucleotides are TGTGCCAGCAGTTTTCAGCGGGGGGGACCCTACGAGCAGTACTTC. Amino acid sequence: CASSFQRGGPYEQYF.

On this clonotype itself: A much larger clone lies a single base off, so this may be a read error. In DNA, the CDR3 is TGCAGCGTTGAAAACAGGGGACCGCAGTACTTC. This translates into CSVENRGPQYF. J is TRBJ2-7 and V is TRBV29-1; 7 positions match TRBD1. This CDR3 spans 11 amino acids. CDR1 is SQVTM, CDR2 ANQGSEA, per germline. V was clipped by 2 bases and J by 9 bases; unmatched bases: 4.

The gene calls are TRBV20-1 and TRBJ2-7, with a weak D call TRBD1 (6 bases). CDR3 size: 14 residues. Trimming removed 2 bases at V and 2 bases at J, with 13 bases between. Germline lookup yields CDR1 DFQATT and CDR2 SNEGSKA (reference sequence). In nucleotides, the CDR3 is TGCAGTGCTAGAACCCGGACAGCAACCTACGAGCAGTACTTC. Amino acids: CSARTRTATYEQYF.

This clonotype was counted a few times. A much larger clonotype is one base distant, so this may be a read error. The chain couples TRBV4-3 to TRBJ2-3; D uncertain. The last part of the DNA fits TRBJ1-5 better; the J call may be wrong. CDR1 LGHNA and CDR2 YSLEER come from the germline V gene. The CDR3 extends over 15 amino acids. The CDR3 DNA sequence: TGCGCCAGCAGCCAAGACAGTCCATCGGCAGATACGCAGCATTTT. Protein sequence: CASSQDSPSADTQHF.

Concerning this clonotype itself: Germline and junction disagree at one end, which may indicate a read error. The chain recombines TRBV27 with TRBJ2-5; a weak D match, TRBD2 (5 bases). The germline gives CDR1 MNHEY, CDR2 SMNVEV (reference sequence). CDR3 length equals 14 residues. The CDR3 DNA sequence: TGTGCCAGCAGCCCCCTTTCTGGAGGCGAGATTATTAACTTC. It encodes CASSPLSGGEIINF.

Many counts were recorded for this clonotype. The chain links TRBV5-4 to TRBJ2-7; D is unresolved. The CDR3 contains 11 residues. CDR1 and CDR2 from the germline V gene are SGHNT and YYREEE (reference sequence). V was pared by 3 bases and J by 5 bases, with 6 bases between. CDR3 amino acids: CASSSPNEQYF. CDR3 coding DNA: TGTGCCAGCAGCTCACCGAACGAGCAGTACTTC.

The rearrangement joins TRBV12-3 or TRBV12-4 to TRBJ1-4, with 7 bases matching TRBD1. J gave up 8 bases and V 3 bases, and 6 bases lay outside the gene matches. The CDR3 extends over 14 amino acids. In DNA, the CDR3 is TGTGCCAGCAGTTTTTCTGGACAGGAGGAAAAACTGTTTTTT. Residues: CASSFSGQEEKLFF.

The CDR3 loop is CASSPRGNYNEQFF. CDR3 coding DNA: TGTGCCAGCAGCCCCCGGGGCAATTACAATGAGCAGTTCTTC. J is TRBJ2-1 and V is TRBV7-2, with D perhaps being TRBD1 or TRBD2 (5 bases each). The CDR3 is made up of 14 amino acids. Germline V gene lookup returns CDR1 SGHTA and CDR2 FQGNSA. Trimming left V 5 bases short and J 4 bases short, with 12 bases between.